These T cell receptor beta chains were read from a single sample in a study of shared clonotypes between healthy human individuals. The assay was immunoSEQ multiplex PCR, and TCRdb's table has in-frame clones only and misses some. Of some 1 million clones in the sample, 60% to 80% were seen once. The specimen sequenced was memory CD4+ T cells sorted from blood. These receptors all stem from a young man in good health. The CDR3 runs from the conserved cysteine through the conserved F or W. A D gene is named only where the DNA matches it firmly. Not all rows give a size; the values are once, few, many and, for expanded clones, a class.

TRBD1	TRBJ1-5	TRBV15	NA	CATSSGKTGTGNQPQHF	TGTGCCACCAGCAGTGGTAAGACAGGGACCGGCAATCAGCCCCAGCATTTT
NA	TRBJ1-6	TRBV9	NA	CASSAGTSYNSPLHF	TGTGCCAGCAGCGCAGGGACTTCCTATAATTCACCCCTCCACTTT
NA	TRBJ2-7	TRBV27	few	CATGGGGSYEQYF	TGTGCCACCGGGGGTGGGGGCTCCTACGAGCAGTACTTC
NA	TRBJ2-3	TRBV10-1	NA	CASSEGRPGNTQYF	TGCGCCAGCAGCGAGGGACGGCCCGGGAATACGCAGTATTTT
NA	TRBJ2-3	TRBV30	NA	CAWSTGGANTQYF	TGTGCCTGGAGTACAGGGGGGGCAAATACGCAGTATTTT
NA	TRBJ2-5	TRBV10-3	NA	CAISDGAQETQYF	TGTGCCATCAGTGATGGAGCACAAGAGACCCAGTACTTC
NA	TRBJ2-7	TRBV19	NA	CASSPSGDHYEQYF	TGTGCCAGTAGCCCCTCGGGGGACCACTACGAGCAGTACTTC
NA	TRBJ2-7	TRBV2	NA	CASRPWNEQYF	TGTGCCAGCAGGCCCTGGAACGAGCAGTACTTC
TRBD2	TRBJ2-2	TRBV5-5	NA	CASSLDGLATGELFF	TGTGCCAGCAGCCTGGACGGACTAGCGACTGGGGAGCTGTTTTTT
NA	TRBJ2-3	TRBV2	NA	CASSGYGALTDTQYF	TGTGCCAGCAGTGGCTACGGGGCCCTAACAGATACGCAGTATTTT
NA	TRBJ2-7	TRBV4-2	NA	CASSQDRGSYYEQYF	TGTGCCAGCAGCCAAGATCGGGGCTCCTACTACGAGCAGTACTTC
NA	TRBJ2-7	TRBV5-6	NA	CASSLATLFTYEQYF	TGTGCCAGCAGCTTGGCAACTTTGTTTACCTACGAGCAGTACTTC
NA	TRBJ1-1	TRBV6-5	NA	CASSYSRYGNTEAFF	TGTGCCAGCAGTTACTCGCGTTACGGAAACACTGAAGCTTTCTTT
NA	TRBJ1-1	TRBV11-3	few	CASSLGGMNTEAFF	TGTGCCAGCAGCTTGGGCGGTATGAACACTGAAGCTTTCTTT
NA	TRBJ2-3	TRBV4-2	NA	CASSQDPLSTDTQYF	TGTGCCAGCAGCCAAGATCCACTTAGCACAGATACGCAGTATTTT
NA	TRBJ1-1	TRBV4-1	NA	CASSQQTGNTEAFF	TGCGCCAGCAGTCAACAGACAGGGAACACTGAAGCTTTCTTT
TRBD1	TRBJ1-4	TRBV5-6	NA	CASSLLAGGEKLFF	TGTGCCAGCAGCTTGCTAGCAGGGGGTGAAAAACTGTTTTTT
NA	TRBJ2-7	TRBV9	many	CASSVVGRRGGGYEQYF	TGTGCCAGCAGCGTAGTCGGTCGGCGCGGAGGGGGGTACGAGCAGTACTTC
NA	TRBJ2-1	TRBV27	NA	CASSLQGQELYNEQFF	TGTGCCAGCAGTTTACAGGGACAAGAGCTCTACAATGAGCAGTTCTTC
TRBD2	TRBJ2-5	TRBV28	NA	CASSGTSGYQETQYF	TGTGCCAGCAGTGGGACTAGCGGGTACCAAGAGACCCAGTACTTC
NA	TRBJ1-6	TRBV9	few	CASSVGPIGSPLHF	TGTGCCAGCAGCGTAGGGCCCATCGGGTCACCCCTCCACTTT
TRBD1	TRBJ2-2	TRBV2	NA	CASSLDRLSTGELFF	TGTGCCAGCAGTTTGGACAGGCTGAGCACCGGGGAGCTGTTTTTT
TRBD1	TRBJ2-2	TRBV10-2	once	CASSLTGTVNTGELFF	TGCGCCAGCAGTCTTACCGGGACAGTGAACACCGGGGAGCTGTTTTTT
NA	TRBJ2-3	TRBV2	NA	CASLPVTSTDTQYF	TGTGCCAGCTTACCGGTTACTAGCACAGATACGCAGTATTTT
TRBD1	TRBJ1-1	TRBV6-5	NA	CASSAGGGINTEAFF	TGTGCCAGCAGCGCAGGGGGCGGAATTAACACTGAAGCTTTCTTT
NA	TRBJ2-7	TRBV7-2	once	CASSLGGPMGYEQYF	TGTGCCAGCAGCTTAGGGGGCCCAATGGGCTACGAGCAGTACTTC
NA	TRBJ2-2	TRBV12-5	NA	CASGSRLGGNGELFF	TGTGCTAGTGGTTCCCGACTAGGAGGGAACGGGGAGCTGTTTTTT
TRBD1	TRBJ1-2	TRBV6-1	NA	CASSEAGGLSYGYTF	TGTGCCAGCAGTGAAGCAGGGGGCCTGTCCTATGGCTACACCTTC
TRBD2	TRBJ2-5	TRBV5-1	NA	CASSLAYAGGGQETQYF	TGCGCCAGCAGCTTGGCCTATGCGGGAGGGGGCCAAGAGACCCAGTACTTC
NA	TRBJ2-3	TRBV21-1	once	CASSSSRRGRDTQYF	TGTGCCAGCAGCTCCTCAAGGAGAGGGCGGGATACGCAGTATTTT
TRBD1	TRBJ2-3	TRBV15	NA	CATSRQGASTDTQYF	TGTGCCACCAGCAGACAGGGGGCTAGCACAGATACGCAGTATTTT
NA	TRBJ1-2	TRBV7-8	NA	CASSSERVHTF	TGTGCCAGCAGCTCCGAGAGAGTCCACACCTTC
NA	TRBJ2-2	TRBV7-2	many	CASSSSVPGELFF	TGTGCCAGCAGCTCTAGCGTTCCCGGGGAGCTGTTTTTT
NA	TRBJ1-1	TRBV6-1	NA	CASSLGQNMNTEAFF	TGTGCCAGCAGTCTAGGACAGAACATGAACACTGAAGCTTTCTTT
TRBD1	TRBJ2-7	TRBV6-6	NA	CASSHGTGISYEQYF	TGTGCCAGCAGTCACGGGACAGGGATTTCCTACGAGCAGTACTTC
NA	TRBJ1-2	TRBV4-2	NA	CASSQDQARNYGYTF	TGTGCCAGCAGCCAAGATCAAGCGCGCAACTATGGCTACACCTTC
NA	TRBJ2-1	TRBV4-3	NA	CASSQGYQQFF	TGCGCCAGCAGCCAAGGATACCAGCAGTTCTTC
NA	TRBJ1-2	TRBV7-3	NA	CASSLTGSYGYTF	TGTGCCAGCAGCTTAACAGGGAGCTATGGCTACACCTTC
TRBD2	TRBJ2-1	TRBV7-9	NA	CASSLGLRGAYNEQFF	TGTGCCAGCAGTTTGGGACTGCGGGGGGCTTACAATGAGCAGTTCTTC
TRBD2	TRBJ2-1	TRBV5-1	NA	CASSRLAAYNEQFF	TGCGCCAGCAGTAGACTAGCGGCCTACAATGAGCAGTTCTTC
NA	TRBJ1-4	TRBV7-6	NA	CASSLGRPSTNEKLFF	TGTGCCAGCAGCTTAGGACGACCCTCGACTAATGAAAAACTGTTTTTT
NA	TRBJ2-3	TRBV11-2	NA	CASSSPGFTDTQYF	TGTGCCAGCAGCTCCCCAGGGTTCACAGATACGCAGTATTTT
NA	TRBJ2-7	TRBV10-3	once	CAISESTIEYSSYEQYF	TGTGCCATCAGTGAGTCGACTATTGAGTATAGCTCCTACGAGCAGTACTTC
NA	TRBJ1-2	TRBV19	NA	CASSETGGYTF	TGTGCCAGTAGCGAGACGGGGGGCTACACCTTC
TRBD1	TRBJ1-1	TRBV10-3	few	CAISAYGGTDTEAFF	TGTGCCATCAGTGCTTATGGTGGGACAGACACTGAAGCTTTCTTT
NA	TRBJ1-5	TRBV6-1	few	CASRMDSGNQPQHF	TGTGCCAGCAGGATGGACTCAGGCAATCAGCCCCAGCATTTT
TRBD2	TRBJ2-5	TRBV5-1	NA	CASSPGRLREAQETQYF	TGCGCCAGCAGCCCCGGTAGGTTGCGGGAGGCCCAAGAGACCCAGTACTTC
NA	TRBJ2-3	TRBV30	NA	CAWALWGMRQSSTDTQYF	TGTGCCTGGGCGCTGTGGGGGATGAGGCAGTCTAGCACAGATACGCAGTATTTT
TRBD1	TRBJ1-5	TRBV9	NA	CASSGQGSNQPQHF	TGTGCCAGCAGCGGACAGGGGAGCAATCAGCCCCAGCATTTT
TRBD2	TRBJ2-7	TRBV7-2	NA	CASSRTSGSYEQYF	TGTGCCAGCAGTCGGACTAGCGGCTCCTACGAGCAGTACTTC
TRBD2	TRBJ2-7	TRBV19	NA	CASSLGQGLAGLDEQYF	TGTGCCAGTAGTCTAGGACAGGGACTAGCGGGGCTCGACGAGCAGTACTTC
NA	TRBJ2-3	TRBV30	NA	CAWSQDRGGALDTQYF	TGTGCCTGGAGCCAGGACAGAGGGGGGGCGTTGGATACGCAGTATTTT
TRBD1	TRBJ2-5	TRBV5-4	NA	CASSLTGVGETQYF	TGTGCCAGCAGCTTGACAGGGGTGGGCGAGACCCAGTACTTC
TRBD1	TRBJ2-7	TRBV18	NA	CASSPTDRAGYEQYF	TGTGCCAGCTCACCGACCGACAGGGCCGGGTACGAGCAGTACTTC
NA	TRBJ2-2	TRBV6-1	NA	CASRWERGQTGELFF	TGTGCCAGCAGATGGGAACGGGGCCAGACCGGGGAGCTGTTTTTT
NA	TRBJ1-1	TRBV11-2	NA	CASSLDGGEAFF	TGTGCCAGCAGCTTAGATGGCGGTGAAGCTTTCTTT
NA	TRBJ1-6	TRBV28	NA	CASSLLGSPLHF	TGTGCCAGCAGTTTGCTGGGGTCACCCCTCCACTTT